Below, one TCR beta chain is given with its context. The sample holds many counts of this clonotype. The target of this receptor is not known. Base-call qualities are not available, and no considerably larger clone is one nucleotide away. TCR cDNA was synthesized by 5'RACE template switching, which introduced a universal primer site and unique molecular identifiers. cDNA synthesis was primed from both the TCR alpha and TCR beta constant segments. Two PCR steps were used to amplify libraries, with sample barcodes and sequencing adapters being added in the second step. Libraries were sequenced on Illumina HiSeq 2500 (2x100 bp) or NovaSeq (2x150 bp). In the original analysis: MIGEC was used to demultiplex reads and collapse the reads into UMI consensus sequences, and MiXCR was used for V(D)J alignment. Vaccine-responding clonotypes were defined with edgeR using replicate PBMC samples, requiring FDR below 0.01 and a log2 fold change above 5 up to day 15. Each bulk clonotype received a CD4 or CD8 identity based on whether the sequenced CD4 or CD8 repertoire contained that clonotype at higher abundance. TCRdb reanalyzed the raw reads on its own, using fastp at Q25 for trimming and MiXCR for clone calling, and kept in-frame beta chains. Duplicate CDR3 protein sequences are folded into a single record with the most common DNA and genes. TCRdb assigned the V and J calls; the authors' analysis was not used. The sample records roughly 120,000 distinct CDR3 sequences, 5.5% to 8% of which are singletons. The ten largest account for 2.5% to 3.5% of the sample.

Inclusive of the bounding cysteine and phenylalanine, the CDR3 is 14 residues long. Just the 42-base CDR3 DNA is kept, in frame starting at base 1. V lost 5 bases and J lost 1 base; the stretch between them is 11 bases long. CDR1 and CDR2 (SNHLY, FYNNEI) derive from the germline V gene. Taken with the paper, the label for treatment or condition translates to: live attenuated yellow fever vaccine strain. A standard Ficoll-Paque protocol was used to isolate PBMCs from peripheral blood. Dynabeads CD4 and CD8 positive selection kits were used to isolate CD4 and CD8 T-cell fractions. TriZol was used to extract RNA from bulk PBMCs, from CD4 and CD8 fractions, and from dextramer-positive and dextramer-negative fractions. The sample comes from a study of T cells after yellow fever vaccination (dated by TCRdb to about 2019). With regard to the full study: The SMART-Seq v4 Ultra Low Input RNA kit was used to prepare libraries from fractions with low cell numbers. Blood was drawn at multiple timepoints before and after primary and secondary immunization, with bulk PBMC replicates and cell subsets isolated. Bulk TCR alpha and beta repertoires were sequenced longitudinally to track T-cell clones before and after primary and booster YFV17D yellow fever vaccination. Two healthy male donors made up the cohort, one aged 18 to 30 years and the other aged 30 to 40 years.

What the authors observed across the whole study: Most clones expanded after primary vaccination (almost 98% of CD4 and approximately 90% of CD8) were re-detected after the booster, suggesting that broad memory maintenance occurred. A small fraction of clonotypes appeared in both the CD4 and CD8 compartments, likely as a result of convergent recombination. Because abundant contaminating clonotypes from the bulk population could be contained in FACS-sorted repertoires, computational filtering was required. Compared with the primary T-cell response, the secondary T-cell response was weaker but faster, peaking on day 5 rather than day 15. Because the study included only two donors, the extent to which the findings can be generalized is limited.

The chain couples TRBV2 to TRBJ1-1; matching of 6 bases hints at TRBD1 as the D gene. Sequenced here: CD4+ T cells sorted from PBMCs, sampled about 49 days after the first yellow fever vaccination. This clonotype was obtained from a man aged 18-30 years who received the YFV17D yellow fever vaccine. The sequence in DNA is TGTGCCAGCAGTTTTACAGGGAGGAACACTGAAGCTTTCTTT. This codes for CASSFTGRNTEAFF.